The next 27 T cell receptor beta chains were all read from a single sample in a study of T cell responses to AZD1222 COVID-19 vaccine. The repertoire was sequenced with immunoSEQ multiplex PCR; TCRdb's copy has only in-frame clones and lacks some. The sample includes 100,000 to 150,000 clones, roughly 86% of them seen just once. This sample comprised peripheral blood, obtained on day 0 of AZD1222 vaccination. These receptor sequences come from an adult in good health.

The J gene is TRBJ2-7, the V gene TRBV7-2, with 8 bases lining up with TRBD2. Germline-derived CDR1 and CDR2 are SGHTA and FQGNSA. This CDR3 region has 16 residues. Germline trimming cut 4 bases from V and 1 base from J; bases unmatched to any gene: 9. The CDR3 DNA follows: TGTGCCAGCAGCTCCTCGAGCGGGGGAGAATCCTACGAGCAGTACTTC. It codes for CASSSSSGGESYEQYF.

V usage is TRBV3-1 (or the pseudogene TRBV3-2) and J usage is TRBJ2-5, with 8 bases lining up with TRBD1. J was trimmed by 5 bases and V by 3 bases; bases with no gene match: 5. CDR1 and CDR2 from the germline V gene are LGHDT and YNNKEL (reference sequence). This CDR3 is 14 amino acids long. CDR3: CASSQDTGGETQYF. The CDR3 DNA reads as TGTGCCAGCAGCCAGGACACAGGGGGGGAGACCCAGTACTTC.

The rearrangement joins TRBV27 to TRBJ2-7, with D perhaps TRBD2 (6 bases). CDR1 and CDR2 (germline): MNHEY, SMNVEV (reference sequence). CDR3 length: 14 amino acids. The germline V and J ends were trimmed by 2 bases and 5 bases, with 13 bases remaining between them. The CDR3 region has the DNA TGTGCCAGCAGTTTAAGGGGACCGGGGGACGAGCAGTACTTC. Its protein product is CASSLRGPGDEQYF.

The chain employs TRBV28 and TRBJ1-2; 8 nucleotides align to TRBD1. Germline V CDR1 and CDR2: MDHEN, SYDVKM. Trimming removed 6 bases from V and 3 bases from J; junction bases left unmatched: 6. The CDR3 is made up of 14 amino acids. The CDR3 loop reads CASSPPGQDYGYTF. The CDR3 region has the DNA TGTGCCAGCAGCCCTCCGGGACAGGACTATGGCTACACCTTC.

The V call is TRBV5-1, the J call TRBJ1-2; no clear D gene. CDR3 length equals 15 residues. Germline CDR1 and CDR2: SGHRS and YFSETQ. Trimming left V 0 bases short and J 5 bases short, with 14 bases between. For the CDR3, the DNA is TGCGCCAGCAGCTTGGCCGCCGGGCAAGGGTATGGCTACACCTTC. Translating gives CASSLAAGQGYGYTF.

This chain links TRBV18 with TRBJ1-5; 8 positions match TRBD1. Trimming at V came to 5 bases and at J to 1 base, leaving 7 bases not matched to a gene. There are 16 residues in the CDR3. Per the germline V gene, CDR1 is KGHSH and CDR2 is LQKENI. The CDR3: CASSSGTGLSNQPQHF. The CDR3 DNA follows: TGTGCCAGCTCAAGCGGGACAGGCTTAAGCAATCAGCCCCAGCATTTT.

This clone showed up just once. The CDR3 sequence is CASSISGGRSNQPQHF. The CDR3 bases are TGTGCCAGTAGTATATCAGGGGGAAGAAGCAATCAGCCCCAGCATTTT. The rearrangement joins TRBV19 to TRBJ1-5; 7 positions agree with TRBD1. After removal of 2 bases from V and 1 base from J, the junction contained 5 bases not matched to a gene. CDR1 is LNHDA, CDR2 SQIVND, per germline (reference sequence). The length of the CDR3 is 16 residues. Using reference TRBV19 and TRBJ1-5 for the parts outside the CDR3, the full variable domain is DGGITQSPKYLFRKEGQNVTLSCEQNLNHDAMYWYRQDPGQGLRLIYYSQIVNDFQKGDIAEGYSVSREKKESFPLTVTSAQKNPTAFYLCASSISGGRSNQPQHFGDGTRLSIL.

The CDR3 here is CASSLPSNTEAFF. The CDR3 DNA sequence: TGCGCCAGCAGCTTGCCCTCGAACACTGAAGCTTTCTTT. The rearrangement links TRBV5-1 to TRBJ1-1; D not resolved. V lost 1 base and J lost 1, with 5 bases in between. The CDR3 runs to 13 residues. Germline V CDR1 and CDR2: SGHRS, YFSETQ.

In its sample, this clone was seen once. The gene calls are TRBV7-2 and TRBJ1-2; D may be TRBD1 (5 bases). Deletions cut 2 bases from V and 7 bases from J, with 11 bases between. The CDR3 runs 13 residues. Germline V gene data show CDR1 as SGHTA and CDR2 as FQGNSA. CDR3 DNA sequence: TGTGCCAGCAGCTTACGGCAGGGCAGTGGCTACACCTTC. Translation: CASSLRQGSGYTF.

This clone was recorded a few times. The chain carries TRBV6-5 and TRBJ2-2; D is ambiguous. Germline CDR1 reads MNHEY; CDR2 reads SVGAGI. The V end lost 2 bases, the J end lost 4 bases, and 8 bases lay between the germline ends. There are 14 residues in the CDR3. The CDR3 loop is CASSYGFGTGELFF. The CDR3 coding sequence is TGTGCCAGCAGTTACGGGTTCGGCACCGGGGAGCTGTTTTTT.

The chain uses TRBV7-9 and TRBJ1-6; 7 bases are a match to TRBD1. V trimming: 5 bases; J trimming: 8 bases; junction bases outside the gene matches: 6. CDR3 length: 14 amino acids. Germline V gene lookup returns CDR1 SEHNR and CDR2 FQNEAQ (reference sequence). CDR3 DNA: TGTGCCAGCAGCCAGGAGGGGGCCTATTCACCCCTCCACTTT. It is translated as CASSQEGAYSPLHF.

This chain joins TRBV7-8 and TRBJ1-5; D is unresolved. V was clipped by 8 bases and J by 9 bases, with 14 bases between them. Per the germline V gene, CDR1 is SGHVS and CDR2 is FQNEAQ. The CDR3 totals 12 residues. The CDR3 DNA reads TGTGCCAGCGGTTGGACGAGTTTGCCCCAGCATTTT. The encoded protein is CASGWTSLPQHF.

The rearrangement uses TRBV11-2 and TRBJ1-1, with D unclear. Germline V gene lookup returns CDR1 SGHAT and CDR2 FQNNGV. Trimming removed 2 bases from V and 5 bases from J, with 9 bases in between. This CDR3 region has 13 residues. CDR3: CASSLIRATEAFF. For the CDR3, the DNA is TGTGCCAGCAGCTTAATTCGGGCGACTGAAGCTTTCTTT.

In DNA, the CDR3 is TGTGCCACCAGTGTGACGGATTACTATGGCTACACCTTC. Translated, it gives CATSVTDYYGYTF. The chain uses TRBV24-1 and TRBJ1-2; D remains ambiguous. CDR3 length equals 13 residues. CDR1 KGHDR and CDR2 SFDVKD come from the germline V gene. The V end was cut by 5 bases, the J end by 3 bases, with 9 bases between.

This chain uses TRBV2 with TRBJ2-6; no definite D call. V was cut by 1 base and J by 2 bases, with 6 bases left in between. Germline CDR1 and CDR2: SNHLY and FYNNEI. The CDR3 extends over 15 amino acids. CDR3 amino acids: CASSEEAAGANVLTF. CDR3 in DNA: TGTGCCAGCAGTGAAGAGGCTGCTGGGGCCAACGTCCTGACTTTC.

The chain combines TRBV5-6 with TRBJ2-3; 12 bases line up with TRBD1. V was pared by 4 bases and J by 5 bases, with 5 bases of the junction left unmatched. CDR3 length: 15 residues. The germline CDR1 and CDR2 sequences are SGHDT and YYEEEE. For the CDR3, the DNA is TGTGCCAGCAGCCGGGGGACAGGGGGCTTAGATACGCAGTATTTT. Amino acids: CASSRGTGGLDTQYF. Full variable domain (rest looked up from reference TRBV5-6 and TRBJ2-3): DAGVTQSPTHLIKTRGQQVTLRCSPKSGHDTVSWYQQALGQGPQFIFQYYEEEERQRGNFPDRFSGHQFPNYSSELNVNALLLGDSALYLCASSRGTGGLDTQYFGPGTRLTVL.

This chain connects TRBV21-1 to TRBJ2-7; the listed D gene, TRBD1, was not tested against the DNA. TRBV21-1 is assigned pseudogene status. The CDR3 extends over 17 amino acids. CDR3 region: CASSKGGTGGAPYEQYF. In DNA, the CDR3 is TGTGCCAGCAGCAAAGGAGGGACAGGGGGCGCACCTTACGAGCAGTACTTC.

The chain recombines TRBV5-8 with TRBJ1-2; D might be TRBD1 (5 bases). The CDR3 sequence is 14 residues long. Trimming took off 2 bases at V and 5 bases at J, with 13 bases between the two ends. Germline assignment: CDR1 SGHTS and CDR2 YDEGEE. CDR3 protein: CASSLSGTGYGYTF. CDR3 DNA: TGTGCCAGCAGCTTATCTGGGACGGGATATGGCTACACCTTC.

The rearrangement links TRBV7-2 to TRBJ1-5; the D is unclear. This CDR3 spans 13 amino acids. V was pared by 1 base and J by 7 bases, with 8 bases between. Germline V CDR1 and CDR2: SGHTA, FQGNSA. The CDR3 protein is CASSLGGTQPQHF. CDR3 coding DNA: TGTGCCAGCAGCTTAGGCGGAACGCAGCCCCAGCATTTT. Filled out from reference TRBV7-2 and TRBJ1-5, the complete variable domain reads GAGVSQSPSNKVTEKGKDVELRCDPISGHTALYWYRQSLGQGLEFLIYFQGNSAPDKSGLPSDRFSAERTGGSVSTLTIQRTQQEDSAVYLCASSLGGTQPQHFGDGTRLSIL.

The chain links TRBV4-1 to TRBJ1-2, with a weak D call TRBD1 (5 bases). The germline CDR1 and CDR2 sequences are MGHRA and YSYEKL. The CDR3 runs 16 residues. With 2 bases removed from V and 6 bases from J, the gap between germline ends came to 19 bases. DNA of the CDR3: TGCGCCAGCAGCCAACTAAGTCGAGTCAGGGACCATGGCTACACCTTC. It is translated as CASSQLSRVRDHGYTF.

The V gene is TRBV4-2, the J gene TRBJ1-4; D is ambiguous. Germline assignment: CDR1 LGHNA and CDR2 YNFKEQ. This CDR3 contains 13 residues. V lost 0 bases and J lost 6, with 5 bases in between. The CDR3 loop is CASSQDSHEKLFF. The CDR3 coding sequence is TGTGCCAGCAGCCAAGATAGCCATGAAAAACTGTTTTTT.

This chain connects TRBV7-6 to TRBJ2-7; D could derive from TRBD1 or TRBD2 (7 bases each). This CDR3 spans 17 amino acids. Germline CDR1 and CDR2: SGHVS and FNYEAQ. V dropped 6 bases and J dropped 4 bases, with 25 bases sitting between them. CDR3 region: CASSRPNRGGQLYEQYF. The CDR3, as DNA: TGTGCCAGCAGTCGACCTAATAGGGGGGGACAGCTGTACGAGCAGTACTTC.

The rearrangement uses TRBV5-6 and TRBJ2-5, with 8 bases that match TRBD1. This CDR3 comprises 17 residues. CDR1 is SGHDT and CDR2 is YYEEEE in the germline V gene. V was pared by 4 bases and J by 4 bases, with 15 bases of the junction left unmatched. The CDR3 nucleotides read TGTGCCAGCAGCCTGTTGGGCGGGGACAGGTCGGGAGAGACCCAGTACTTC. Protein sequence: CASSLLGGDRSGETQYF.

The chain joins TRBV18 to TRBJ2-5; D uncertain. Deletions cut 4 bases from V and 2 bases from J, with 14 bases between. The CDR3 sequence is 15 residues long. The germline CDR1 and CDR2 sequences are KGHSH and LQKENI. The CDR3 here is CASSLDDFQQETQYF. CDR3 coding DNA: TGTGCCAGCTCACTAGACGACTTTCAACAAGAGACCCAGTACTTC.

The V and J genes are TRBV10-3 and TRBJ2-1; TRBD1 matches 11 bases. V trimming: 3 bases; J trimming: 2 bases; junction bases outside the gene matches: 6. This CDR3 contains 17 residues. CDR1 and CDR2 (germline): ENHRY, SYGVKD. CDR3 region: CAISDAGQGAPYNEQFF. CDR3 DNA: TGTGCCATCAGTGACGCCGGACAGGGGGCGCCCTACAATGAGCAGTTCTTC.

V usage is TRBV28 and J usage is TRBJ2-7; no clear D. V lost 7 bases to trimming and J lost 2 bases, with 9 bases between them. This CDR3 has 12 residues. CDR1 MDHEN and CDR2 SYDVKM come from the germline V gene. CDR3 in DNA: TGTGCCAGCAATAGGCTGACCTACGAGCAGTACTTC. It encodes CASNRLTYEQYF. The entire variable domain, with the rest obtained from reference TRBV28 and TRBJ2-7, is as follows: DVKVTQSSRYLVKRTGEKVFLECVQDMDHENMFWYRQDPGLGLRLIYFSYDVKMKEKGDIPEGYSVSREKKERFSLILESASTNQTSMYLCASNRLTYEQYFGPGTRLTVT.

The V call is TRBV6-5, the J call TRBJ1-2; possible D gene TRBD1, 6 bases. The germline CDR1 and CDR2 sequences are MNHEY and SVGAGI. V lost 6 bases to trimming and J lost 4 bases, with 18 bases between them. CDR3 length: 15 amino acids. In nucleotides, the CDR3 is TGTGCCAGCAGACCGGGGGCCCTGGGGATCTATGGCTACACCTTC. This sequence encodes CASRPGALGIYGYTF.